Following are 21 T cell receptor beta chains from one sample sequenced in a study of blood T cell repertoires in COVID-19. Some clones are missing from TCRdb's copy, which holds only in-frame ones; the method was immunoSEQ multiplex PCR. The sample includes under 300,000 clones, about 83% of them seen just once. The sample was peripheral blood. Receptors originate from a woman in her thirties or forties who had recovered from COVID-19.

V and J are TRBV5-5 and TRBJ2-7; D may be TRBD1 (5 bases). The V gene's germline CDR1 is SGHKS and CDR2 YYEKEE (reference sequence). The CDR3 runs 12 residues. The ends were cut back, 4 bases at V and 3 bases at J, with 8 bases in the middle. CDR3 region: CASSTRVYEQYF. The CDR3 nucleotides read TGTGCCAGCAGCACCAGGGTCTACGAGCAGTACTTC.

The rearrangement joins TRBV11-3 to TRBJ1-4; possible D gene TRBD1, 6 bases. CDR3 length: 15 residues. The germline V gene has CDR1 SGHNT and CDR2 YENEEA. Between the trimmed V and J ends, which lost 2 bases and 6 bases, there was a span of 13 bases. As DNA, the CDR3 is TGTGCCAGCAGCTTAAAGGACAGCCTCGATGAAAAACTGTTTTTT. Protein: CASSLKDSLDEKLFF.

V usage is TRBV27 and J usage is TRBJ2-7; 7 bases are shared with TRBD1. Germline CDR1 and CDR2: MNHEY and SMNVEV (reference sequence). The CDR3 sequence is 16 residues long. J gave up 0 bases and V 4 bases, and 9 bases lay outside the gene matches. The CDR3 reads CASSSPGQRNSYEQYF. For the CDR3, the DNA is TGTGCCAGCAGTTCACCGGGACAGCGAAACTCCTACGAGCAGTACTTC.

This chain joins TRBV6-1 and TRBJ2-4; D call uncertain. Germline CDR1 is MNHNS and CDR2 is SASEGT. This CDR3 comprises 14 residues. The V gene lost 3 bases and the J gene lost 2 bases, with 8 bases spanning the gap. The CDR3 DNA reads TGTGCCAGCAGTGATTGGGCGACCAAAAACATTCAGTACTTC. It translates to CASSDWATKNIQYF.

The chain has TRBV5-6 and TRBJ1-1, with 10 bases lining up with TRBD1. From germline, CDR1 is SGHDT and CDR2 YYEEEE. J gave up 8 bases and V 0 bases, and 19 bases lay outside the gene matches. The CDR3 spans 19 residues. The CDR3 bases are TGTGCCAGCAGCTTGGTTAGCCGTCTATTCCGGGACAGGGGACTCGAAGCTTTCTTT. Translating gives CASSLVSRLFRDRGLEAFF.

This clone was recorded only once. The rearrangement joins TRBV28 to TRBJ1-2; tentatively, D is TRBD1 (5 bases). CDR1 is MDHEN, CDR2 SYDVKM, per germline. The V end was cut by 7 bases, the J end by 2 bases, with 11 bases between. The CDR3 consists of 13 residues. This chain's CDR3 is CASISGGNYGYTF. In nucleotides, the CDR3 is TGTGCCAGCATCTCGGGGGGGAACTATGGCTACACCTTC.

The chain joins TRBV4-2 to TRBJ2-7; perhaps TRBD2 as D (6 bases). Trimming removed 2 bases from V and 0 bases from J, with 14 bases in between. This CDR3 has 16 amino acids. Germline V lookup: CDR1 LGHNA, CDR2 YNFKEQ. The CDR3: CASSQRGGLYSYEQYF. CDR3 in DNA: TGTGCCAGCAGCCAAAGAGGAGGGCTCTACTCCTACGAGCAGTACTTC.

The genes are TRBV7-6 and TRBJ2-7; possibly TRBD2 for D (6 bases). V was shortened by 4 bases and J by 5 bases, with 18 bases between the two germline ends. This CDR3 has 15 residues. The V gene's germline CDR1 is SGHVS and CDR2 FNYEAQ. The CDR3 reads CASSSSARGSNEQYF. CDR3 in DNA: TGTGCCAGCAGCTCTTCAGCTCGGGGGAGCAACGAGCAGTACTTC.

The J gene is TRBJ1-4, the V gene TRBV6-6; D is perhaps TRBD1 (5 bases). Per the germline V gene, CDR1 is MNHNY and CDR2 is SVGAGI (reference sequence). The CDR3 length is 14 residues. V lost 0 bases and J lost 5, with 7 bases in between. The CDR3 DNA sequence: TGTGCCAGCAGTTACTCTTGGACAAATGAAAAACTGTTTTTT. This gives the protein CASSYSWTNEKLFF.

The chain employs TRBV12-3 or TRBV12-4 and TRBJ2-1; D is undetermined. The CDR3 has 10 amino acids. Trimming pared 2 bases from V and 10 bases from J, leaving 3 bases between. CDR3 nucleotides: TGTGCCAGCAGTTTACAGGAGCAGTTCTTC. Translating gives CASSLQEQFF.

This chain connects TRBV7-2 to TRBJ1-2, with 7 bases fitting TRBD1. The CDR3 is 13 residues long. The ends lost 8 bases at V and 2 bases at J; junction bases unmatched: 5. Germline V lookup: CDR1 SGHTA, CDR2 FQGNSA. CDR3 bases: TGTGCCAGCGGCAAACAGGGGAACTATGGCTACACCTTC. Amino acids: CASGKQGNYGYTF.

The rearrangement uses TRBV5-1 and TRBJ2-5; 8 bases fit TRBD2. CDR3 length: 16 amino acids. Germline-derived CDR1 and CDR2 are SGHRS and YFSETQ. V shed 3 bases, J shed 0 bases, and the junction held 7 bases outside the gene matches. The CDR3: CASSSGTSFNQETQYF. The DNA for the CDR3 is TGCGCCAGCAGCTCCGGGACTAGTTTTAACCAAGAGACCCAGTACTTC.

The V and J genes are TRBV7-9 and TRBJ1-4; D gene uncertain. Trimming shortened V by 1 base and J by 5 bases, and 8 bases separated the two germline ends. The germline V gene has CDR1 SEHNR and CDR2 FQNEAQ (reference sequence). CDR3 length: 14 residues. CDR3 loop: CASSLGRGNEKLFF. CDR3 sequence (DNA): TGTGCCAGCAGCTTAGGCAGAGGAAATGAAAAACTGTTTTTT.

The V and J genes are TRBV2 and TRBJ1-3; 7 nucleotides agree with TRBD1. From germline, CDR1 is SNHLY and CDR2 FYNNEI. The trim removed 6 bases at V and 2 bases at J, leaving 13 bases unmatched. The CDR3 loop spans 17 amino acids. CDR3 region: CASRVTKGQKTGNTIYF. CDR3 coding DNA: TGTGCCAGCAGGGTTACAAAGGGACAGAAGACTGGAAACACCATATATTTT.

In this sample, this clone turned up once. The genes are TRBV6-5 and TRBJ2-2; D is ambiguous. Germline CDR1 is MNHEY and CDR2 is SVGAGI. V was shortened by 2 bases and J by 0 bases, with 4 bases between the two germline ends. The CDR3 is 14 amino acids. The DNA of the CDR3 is TGTGCCAGCAGTTACGAGTCGAACACCGGGGAGCTGTTTTTT. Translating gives CASSYESNTGELFF.

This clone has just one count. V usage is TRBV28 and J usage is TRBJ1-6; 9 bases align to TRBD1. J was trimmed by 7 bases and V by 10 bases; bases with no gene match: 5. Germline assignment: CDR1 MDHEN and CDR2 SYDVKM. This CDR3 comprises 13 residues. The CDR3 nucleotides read TGTGCCACCGGGGACAGGGAAAATTCACCCCTCCACTTT. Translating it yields CATGDRENSPLHF.

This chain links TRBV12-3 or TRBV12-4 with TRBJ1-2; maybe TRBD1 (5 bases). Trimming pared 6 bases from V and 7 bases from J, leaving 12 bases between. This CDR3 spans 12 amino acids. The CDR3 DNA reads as TGTGCCAGCAGCTCCTTTGGGGCTGGCTACACCTTC. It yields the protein CASSSFGAGYTF.

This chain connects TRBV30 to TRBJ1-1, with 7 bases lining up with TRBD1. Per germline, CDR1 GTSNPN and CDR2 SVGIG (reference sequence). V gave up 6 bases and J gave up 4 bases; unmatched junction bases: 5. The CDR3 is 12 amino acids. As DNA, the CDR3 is TGTGCCTGCAACCGGGACAGCACTGAAGCTTTCTTT. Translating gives CACNRDSTEAFF.

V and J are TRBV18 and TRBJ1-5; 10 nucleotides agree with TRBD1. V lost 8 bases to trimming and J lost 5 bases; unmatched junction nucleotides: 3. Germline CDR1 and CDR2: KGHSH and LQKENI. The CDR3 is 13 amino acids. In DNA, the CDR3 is TGTGCCAGCACAGGGACAGGGGATCAGCCCCAGCATTTT. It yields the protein CASTGTGDQPQHF.

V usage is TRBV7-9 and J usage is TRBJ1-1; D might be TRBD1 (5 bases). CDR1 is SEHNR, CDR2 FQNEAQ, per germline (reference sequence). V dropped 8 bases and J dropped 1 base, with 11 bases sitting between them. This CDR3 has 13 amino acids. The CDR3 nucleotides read TGTGCCAGCGGTGCCCAGGGGAACACTGAAGCTTTCTTT. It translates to CASGAQGNTEAFF.

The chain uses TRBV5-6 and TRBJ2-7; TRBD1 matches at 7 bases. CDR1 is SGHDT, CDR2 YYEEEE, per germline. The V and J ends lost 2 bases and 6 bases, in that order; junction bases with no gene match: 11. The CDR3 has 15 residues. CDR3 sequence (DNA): TGTGCCAGCAGCTTCCAAATCATGACAGGGCCCGAGCAGTACTTC. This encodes CASSFQIMTGPEQYF.